This is a list of T cell receptor beta chains from one sample in a study of Ad26.COV2.S vaccination and SARS-CoV-2 variants. Clones were sequenced by immunoSEQ multiplex PCR, and TCRdb holds only the in-frame ones, with some missing. The sample has 350,000 to 500,000 clones; roughly 88% are singletons. The sample in question was peripheral blood, obtained in a trial of Ad26.COV2.S vaccine versus placebo. Receptors originate from a person aged 18-65 years who received the Ad26.COV2.S COVID-19 vaccine or a placebo. CDR3s include the opening cysteine and the closing phenylalanine or tryptophan. Each record gives: clone size, J gene, D gene, V gene, CDR3 DNA, CDR3 protein. D genes are given only for firm matches. Expanded clones are given a class, and other clones once, few, many or no size at all.

clone size: .
J gene: TRBJ1-2
D gene: .
V gene: TRBV28
CDR3 DNA: TGTGCCAGCAACGGTGGGGGGGCGGATGGCTACACCTTC
CDR3 protein: CASNGGGADGYTF

clone size: once
J gene: TRBJ1-3
D gene: .
V gene: TRBV5-3
CDR3 DNA: TGTGCCAGAAGCTTGCGGGCGCGCTGCTCTGGAAACACCATATATTTT
CDR3 protein: CARSLRARCSGNTIYF

clone size: .
J gene: TRBJ2-7
D gene: TRBD2
V gene: TRBV11-2
CDR3 DNA: TGTGCCAGCAGACTAGCGGGAGGGGACGAGCAGTACTTC
CDR3 protein: CASRLAGGDEQYF

clone size: .
J gene: TRBJ2-1
D gene: .
V gene: TRBV28
CDR3 DNA: TGTGCCAGCAGTTTGCTTGATGGAGAGCAGTTCTTC
CDR3 protein: CASSLLDGEQFF

clone size: .
J gene: TRBJ1-3
D gene: TRBD1
V gene: TRBV7-8
CDR3 DNA: TGTGCCAGCTGCGGTGGTAGGGCCGGGACAGGGGTGTTTGGAAACACCATATATTTT
CDR3 protein: CASCGGRAGTGVFGNTIYF

clone size: .
J gene: TRBJ2-2
D gene: .
V gene: TRBV27
CDR3 DNA: TGTGCCAGCAGTTTATACCCGACCGGGGAGCTGTTTTTT
CDR3 protein: CASSLYPTGELFF

clone size: .
J gene: TRBJ2-1
D gene: TRBD1
V gene: TRBV27
CDR3 DNA: TGTGCCAGCAGTTTAAGGACAGGGGGTAACAATGAGCAGTTCTTC
CDR3 protein: CASSLRTGGNNEQFF

clone size: .
J gene: TRBJ2-3
D gene: TRBD2
V gene: TRBV7-3
CDR3 DNA: TGTGCCAGCAGCTTAATTTCGGGAACTAGCGCAGATACGCAGTATTTT
CDR3 protein: CASSLISGTSADTQYF

clone size: .
J gene: TRBJ2-7
D gene: .
V gene: TRBV6-5
CDR3 DNA: TGTGCCAGCAGTTACTCGTTAGGCTTAAACTACGAGCAGTACTTC
CDR3 protein: CASSYSLGLNYEQYF

clone size: few
J gene: TRBJ1-2
D gene: .
V gene: TRBV10-2
CDR3 DNA: TGCGCCAGCAGCAAAGACAGCTATGGCTACACCTTC
CDR3 protein: CASSKDSYGYTF

clone size: .
J gene: TRBJ2-1
D gene: TRBD2
V gene: TRBV10-2
CDR3 DNA: TGCGCCAGCAGAAGACGCGGGACTAGTAGCCCCTACAATGAGCAGTTCTTC
CDR3 protein: CASRRRGTSSPYNEQFF

clone size: .
J gene: TRBJ2-3
D gene: TRBD1
V gene: TRBV6-5
CDR3 DNA: TGTGCCAGCAGTTACTCGGGACAGGGGACAGATACGCAGTATTTT
CDR3 protein: CASSYSGQGTDTQYF

clone size: .
J gene: TRBJ2-7
D gene: TRBD2
V gene: TRBV7-6
CDR3 DNA: TGTGCCAGCAGCTTAGTGGCGGGAGACGAGCAGTACTTC
CDR3 protein: CASSLVAGDEQYF

clone size: .
J gene: TRBJ2-7
D gene: .
V gene: TRBV11-2
CDR3 DNA: TGTGCCAGCAGCTTGGGGGGAGAGGACTACGAGCAGTACTTC
CDR3 protein: CASSLGGEDYEQYF

clone size: .
J gene: TRBJ1-1
D gene: .
V gene: TRBV30
CDR3 DNA: TGTGCCCGCGGAAGGGGCTTGAACACTGAAGCTTTCTTT
CDR3 protein: CARGRGLNTEAFF

clone size: few
J gene: TRBJ1-5
D gene: TRBD1
V gene: TRBV19
CDR3 DNA: TGTGCCAGTAGGGCATGGACAGGGAGGTCGACCGGCAACCAGCCCCAGCATTTT
CDR3 protein: CASRAWTGRSTGNQPQHF

clone size: .
J gene: TRBJ2-3
D gene: TRBD1
V gene: TRBV7-8
CDR3 DNA: TGTGCCACTAAACAGGGGCGTTGGACAGATACGCAGTATTTT
CDR3 protein: CATKQGRWTDTQYF

clone size: .
J gene: TRBJ1-5
D gene: TRBD1
V gene: TRBV7-8
CDR3 DNA: TGTGCCAGCAGCTTGGGACAGCGTGGGCCCCAGCATTTT
CDR3 protein: CASSLGQRGPQHF

clone size: .
J gene: TRBJ2-3
D gene: .
V gene: TRBV21-1
CDR3 DNA: TGTGCCAGCATCCCACCCTGGAGGGACAGATATCAAGGTCGCACAGATACGCAGTATTTT
CDR3 protein: CASIPPWRDRYQGRTDTQYF

clone size: .
J gene: TRBJ2-5
D gene: TRBD2
V gene: TRBV6-1
CDR3 DNA: TGTGCCAGCAGTGAACTAGCGGGAGGGTTCCAAGAGACCCAGTACTTC
CDR3 protein: CASSELAGGFQETQYF

clone size: .
J gene: TRBJ2-7
D gene: .
V gene: TRBV11-2
CDR3 DNA: TGTGCCAGCAGCTTAGGTGGCCACTCCTACGAGCAGTACTTC
CDR3 protein: CASSLGGHSYEQYF

clone size: .
J gene: TRBJ2-3
D gene: TRBD1
V gene: TRBV20-1
CDR3 DNA: TGCAGTGCTAGTCTAACCGGGACAGGCTACACAGATACGCAGTATTTT
CDR3 protein: CSASLTGTGYTDTQYF

clone size: .
J gene: TRBJ2-4
D gene: TRBD2
V gene: TRBV6-2/TRBV6-3
CDR3 DNA: TGTGCCAGCAGCCAAGGACTAGCGACCAAAAACATTCAGTACTTC
CDR3 protein: CASSQGLATKNIQYF

clone size: .
J gene: TRBJ2-5
D gene: .
V gene: TRBV4-1
CDR3 DNA: TGCGCCAGCAGCCATCCCGAAGATGGCTGGGGGGAGACCCAGTACTTC
CDR3 protein: CASSHPEDGWGETQYF

clone size: .
J gene: TRBJ1-1
D gene: .
V gene: TRBV6-5
CDR3 DNA: TGTGCCAGCTCTTTAGGGGGGGGGAACACTGAAGCTTTCTTT
CDR3 protein: CASSLGGGNTEAFF

clone size: few
J gene: TRBJ1-2
D gene: TRBD1
V gene: TRBV9
CDR3 DNA: TGTGCCAGCAGCACCGGGACAGGGTACTATGGCTACACCTTC
CDR3 protein: CASSTGTGYYGYTF

clone size: once
J gene: TRBJ1-2
D gene: .
V gene: TRBV7-9
CDR3 DNA: TGTGCCAGCAGCTTAGCGGGGATGGGCTACACCTTC
CDR3 protein: CASSLAGMGYTF

clone size: .
J gene: TRBJ2-3
D gene: .
V gene: TRBV14
CDR3 DNA: TGTGCCAGCAGCCAGGTTCCCACAGATACGCAGTATTTT
CDR3 protein: CASSQVPTDTQYF

clone size: .
J gene: TRBJ2-7
D gene: .
V gene: TRBV11-2
CDR3 DNA: TGTGCCAGCAGCTTAAGGAGGCCCACCTATTACGAGCAGTACTTC
CDR3 protein: CASSLRRPTYYEQYF

clone size: .
J gene: TRBJ2-1
D gene: TRBD2
V gene: TRBV5-4
CDR3 DNA: TGTGCCAGCAGCCTCAGTATAGCGGGAGTTGTTGAGCAGTTCTTC
CDR3 protein: CASSLSIAGVVEQFF

clone size: .
J gene: TRBJ2-5
D gene: .
V gene: TRBV24-1
CDR3 DNA: TGTGCCACCAGTGATGGGTACCAAGAGACCCAGTACTTC
CDR3 protein: CATSDGYQETQYF

clone size: .
J gene: TRBJ1-1
D gene: .
V gene: TRBV16
CDR3 DNA: TGTGCCAGCAGCCAATATGGCGTCATGAACACTGAAGCTTTCTTT
CDR3 protein: CASSQYGVMNTEAFF

clone size: .
J gene: TRBJ1-2
D gene: TRBD1
V gene: TRBV29-1
CDR3 DNA: TGCAGCGTTGGGACAGGGGCCGGCTATGGCTACACCTTC
CDR3 protein: CSVGTGAGYGYTF

clone size: few
J gene: TRBJ1-2
D gene: TRBD1
V gene: TRBV5-1
CDR3 DNA: TGCGCCAGCAGCCTCGGGACAGGGGGCTATGGCTACACCTTC
CDR3 protein: CASSLGTGGYGYTF

clone size: .
J gene: TRBJ2-7
D gene: TRBD2
V gene: TRBV5-1
CDR3 DNA: TGCGCCAGCTCTTACGCCGGGACTAGCTCTTTCAATGGCTACGAGCAGTACTTC
CDR3 protein: CASSYAGTSSFNGYEQYF

clone size: once
J gene: TRBJ2-7
D gene: .
V gene: TRBV5-8
CDR3 DNA: TGTGCCAGCAGTTCTCTCGGGACCTACGAGCAGTACTTC
CDR3 protein: CASSSLGTYEQYF

clone size: .
J gene: TRBJ1-5
D gene: .
V gene: TRBV5-1
CDR3 DNA: TGCGCCAGCAGCCCAGGACCGGGAGTCAATCAGCCCCAGCATTTT
CDR3 protein: CASSPGPGVNQPQHF

clone size: .
J gene: TRBJ2-3
D gene: .
V gene: TRBV30
CDR3 DNA: TGTGCCTGGAGTGTTTCTTTATTAGTCACAGATACGCAGTATTTT
CDR3 protein: CAWSVSLLVTDTQYF

clone size: .
J gene: TRBJ2-3
D gene: .
V gene: TRBV7-9
CDR3 DNA: TGTGCCAGCAGCTCCAATAGCGGATCTAGCACAGATACGCAGTATTTT
CDR3 protein: CASSSNSGSSTDTQYF

clone size: .
J gene: TRBJ2-7
D gene: TRBD1
V gene: TRBV29-1
CDR3 DNA: TGCAGCGTTGCGGCCCCGAGAACAGGGGAACCCTACTACGAGCAGTACTTC
CDR3 protein: CSVAAPRTGEPYYEQYF

clone size: .
J gene: TRBJ2-4
D gene: .
V gene: TRBV18
CDR3 DNA: TGTGCCAGCTCACCACCAACCGGGACCCCATACTTC
CDR3 protein: CASSPPTGTPYF

clone size: .
J gene: TRBJ2-2
D gene: .
V gene: TRBV7-9
CDR3 DNA: TGTGCCAGCAGCAAAATTAGAAATACCGGGGAGCTGTTTTTT
CDR3 protein: CASSKIRNTGELFF

clone size: .
J gene: TRBJ2-5
D gene: .
V gene: TRBV11-3
CDR3 DNA: TGTGCCAGCAGCTTAGGACGTTTTTGGGGATCGTACCAAGAGACCCAGTACTTC
CDR3 protein: CASSLGRFWGSYQETQYF

clone size: .
J gene: TRBJ2-7
D gene: TRBD1
V gene: TRBV7-2
CDR3 DNA: TGTGCCAGCAGCCTCGGGGGACAGGGGGCAGGTGAGCAGTACTTC
CDR3 protein: CASSLGGQGAGEQYF

clone size: .
J gene: TRBJ1-2
D gene: .
V gene: TRBV18
CDR3 DNA: TGTGCCAGCTCAATTACCCCGGGCCAGACTACCTATGGCTACACCTTC
CDR3 protein: CASSITPGQTTYGYTF